This T cell receptor (beta chain) was captured by sequencing in a study of T cells in localized non-small cell lung cancer. Study results and caveats: Heterogeneity cannot be ruled out, as sequencing used one tumor region only. Appearances in adjacent lung were noted for a median roughly 50 of the top 100 tumor clones.

Notes on this clone: Its specificity is unknown.

Method: immunoSEQ multiplex PCR; TCRdb's copy keeps in-frame clones and lacks some. The sample lists around 94,000 clones, approximately 86% occurring once. The CDR3 has 14 amino acids. Germline CDR1 MDHEN, CDR2 SYDVKM. Between the trimmed V and J ends, which lost 2 bases and 5 bases, there was a span of 12 bases. The sequencing here drew on peripheral blood, taken before any cancer treatment. This TCR was sampled from a man aged 35 to 69 with stage I squamous cell lung carcinoma. The rearrangement joins TRBV28 to TRBJ1-2; a weak D match, TRBD1 (5 bases). CDR3 region: CASSLAGLGYGYTF. In DNA, the CDR3 is TGTGCCAGCAGTTTAGCAGGGCTCGGATATGGCTACACCTTC.